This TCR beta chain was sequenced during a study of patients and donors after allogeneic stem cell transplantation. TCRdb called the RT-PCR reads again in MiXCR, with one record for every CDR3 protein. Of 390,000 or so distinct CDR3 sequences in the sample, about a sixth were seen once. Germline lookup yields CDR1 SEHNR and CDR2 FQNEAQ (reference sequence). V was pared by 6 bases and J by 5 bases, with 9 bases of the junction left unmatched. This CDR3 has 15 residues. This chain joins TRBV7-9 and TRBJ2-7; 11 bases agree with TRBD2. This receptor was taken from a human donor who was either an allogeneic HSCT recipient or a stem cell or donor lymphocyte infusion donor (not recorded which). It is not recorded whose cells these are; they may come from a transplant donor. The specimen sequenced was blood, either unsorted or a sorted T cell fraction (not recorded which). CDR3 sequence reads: CASSSVTSGTNEQYF. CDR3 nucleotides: TGTGCCAGCAGTTCCGTGACTAGCGGGACCAACGAGCAGTACTTC.